The 22 T cell receptor beta chains below all came from one sample that was sequenced in a study of regulatory T cells. Study results and limitations: In CD3G-deficient patients, conventional CD4+ T cells were enriched for hydrophobic CDR3 residues at positions 6 and 7.

The PCR used 52 TRBV and 13 TRBJ primers. Data came from immunoSEQ multiplex PCR; TCRdb stores just in-frame clones and leaves some out. The profile shows around 17,000 clones, 84% of them singletons. No antigens are known for them. Sequenced input: conventional CD4+ T cells sorted from blood. The receptors here all came from a person in their thirties with CD3G deficiency.

V usage is TRBV10-3 and J usage is TRBJ2-5, with D maybe TRBD2 (6 bases). The CDR3 has 14 residues. V lost 3 bases and J lost 11, with 19 bases in between. In germline, CDR1 is ENHRY, CDR2 SYGVKD. This CDR3 reads CAISETPWTGEQYF. The CDR3 region has the DNA TGTGCCATCAGTGAAACCCCCTGGACGGGAGAGCAGTACTTC.

The chain recombines TRBV19 with TRBJ1-5; no clear D. In germline, CDR1 is LNHDA, CDR2 SQIVND (reference sequence). CDR3 length: 14 amino acids. V lost 6 bases and J 2 bases, leaving 11 bases between the germline ends. The CDR3 DNA follows: TGTGCCAGTAGCCAATCCGGGGGCAATCAGCCCCAGCATTTT. Translation: CASSQSGGNQPQHF.

The chain recombines TRBV7-9 with TRBJ2-6; D is unclear. The V gene lost 4 bases and the J gene lost 0 bases, with 4 bases spanning the gap. This CDR3 contains 14 residues. CDR1 and CDR2 (germline): SEHNR, FQNEAQ (reference sequence). In DNA, the CDR3 is TGTGCCAGCAGCTACCTCTCTGGGGCCAACGTCCTGACTTTC. This codes for CASSYLSGANVLTF.

This clone has just a few counts. This chain joins TRBV5-1 and TRBJ2-5; D uncertain. The CDR3 is 13 residues long. Germline V lookup: CDR1 SGHRS, CDR2 YFSETQ. Trimming stripped 1 base from V and 5 bases from J, with 9 bases between. The CDR3 loop reads CASSLSGSETQYF. CDR3 in DNA: TGCGCCAGCAGCTTGAGTGGATCGGAGACCCAGTACTTC.

The rearrangement joins TRBV5-1 to TRBJ1-2, with a weak D call TRBD1 (6 bases). V was pared by 4 bases and J by 6 bases, with 13 bases between. The CDR3 sequence is 13 residues long. The germline V gene encodes CDR1 SGHRS and CDR2 YFSETQ. The CDR3 DNA follows: TGCGCCAGCAGCCCTGGAGGGGGTCATGGCTACACCTTC. This translates into CASSPGGGHGYTF.

The V call is TRBV11-2, the J call TRBJ2-7, with D perhaps assigned TRBD1 or TRBD2 (5 bases each). The CDR3 runs 15 residues. V dropped 0 bases and J dropped 3 bases, with 12 bases sitting between them. Germline loops: CDR1 SGHAT, CDR2 FQNNGV. The CDR3 loop reads CASSLEKGRSYEQYF. The CDR3 nucleotides read TGTGCCAGCAGCTTAGAGAAGGGACGCAGCTACGAGCAGTACTTC.

This clone was counted between two and nine times. This rearrangement joins TRBV18 to TRBJ2-5; D may be TRBD2 (5 bases). CDR3 size: 18 residues. Germline CDR1 KGHSH, CDR2 LQKENI. Trimming pared 2 bases from V and 7 bases from J, leaving 26 bases between. The DNA of the CDR3 is TGTGCCAGCTCACCAGTGGCCCATAACGACCGGGTGAGGGTGACCCAGTACTTC. It specifies CASSPVAHNDRVRVTQYF.

V and J are TRBV7-9 and TRBJ2-1; possibly TRBD1 or TRBD2 for D (5 bases each). Germline loops: CDR1 SEHNR, CDR2 FQNEAQ (reference sequence). This CDR3 comprises 16 residues. V dropped 8 bases and J dropped 0 bases, with 17 bases sitting between them. CDR3 sequence: CASGRGWGSSYNEQFF. CDR3 DNA: TGTGCCAGCGGCCGGGGTTGGGGGAGCTCCTACAATGAGCAGTTCTTC.

This rearrangement joins TRBV28 to TRBJ2-7; D remains ambiguous. V gave up 6 bases and J gave up 4 bases, with 10 bases separating them. CDR1 is MDHEN and CDR2 is SYDVKM in the germline V gene. CDR3 length: 12 residues. The chain's CDR3 is CASRKGLYEQYF. CDR3 sequence (DNA): TGTGCCAGCAGGAAGGGCCTTTACGAGCAGTACTTC.

This rearrangement joins TRBV7-2 to TRBJ2-7; D assignment may be TRBD1 or TRBD2 (5 bases each). CDR1 and CDR2 from the germline V gene are SGHTA and FQGNSA. Trimming removed 1 base from V and 2 bases from J, with 18 bases in between. This CDR3 region has 17 residues. As DNA, the CDR3 is TGTGCCAGCAGCTTAGATGAGGGACCGGGACGGGCCTACGAGCAGTACTTC. Translated: CASSLDEGPGRAYEQYF.

The gene calls are TRBV7-8 and TRBJ2-7; possible D gene TRBD2, 7 bases. CDR1 is SGHVS, CDR2 FQNEAQ, per germline. V was pared by 1 base and J by 6 bases, with 13 bases between. The CDR3 totals 14 residues. CDR3 loop: CASSLVGGGGEQYF. The CDR3 DNA follows: TGTGCCAGCAGCTTAGTCGGAGGGGGGGGCGAGCAGTACTTC.

V gene TRBV6-6 combines with J gene TRBJ1-2; no reliable D call. Trimming removed 5 bases at V and 1 base at J, with 11 bases between. Germline values: CDR1 MNHNY, CDR2 SVGAGI (reference sequence). This CDR3 has 14 residues. The CDR3 here is CASSLGSGNYGYTF. CDR3 DNA sequence: TGTGCCAGCAGTCTGGGGAGCGGTAACTATGGCTACACCTTC.

This chain joins TRBV6-1 and TRBJ2-2, with 8 bases lining up with TRBD2. The V gene's germline CDR1 is MNHNS and CDR2 SASEGT. The CDR3 consists of 15 residues. The J segment lost 6 bases and the V segment lost 1 base, leaving 4 bases of the junction unmatched. In DNA form, the CDR3 reads TGTGCCAGCAGTGAAGTTCCAGCGGGAGCCGGGGAGCTGTTTTTT. Residues: CASSEVPAGAGELFF.

This clone was counted once. The gene calls are TRBV10-3 and TRBJ2-7; 10 bases line up with TRBD1. The CDR3 covers 16 residues. V dropped 4 bases and J dropped 3; count of bases not matched to a gene: 9. CDR1 and CDR2 (germline): ENHRY, SYGVKD. This CDR3 reads CAISAFSRDRGYEQYF. CDR3 nucleotides: TGTGCCATCAGTGCTTTCTCCCGGGACAGGGGCTACGAGCAGTACTTC.

This clone showed up just a few times. The V call is TRBV20-1, the J call TRBJ2-5; unclear D gene. The CDR3 has 11 amino acids. V shed 6 bases and J shed 7 bases, with 12 bases lying between them. Germline assignment: CDR1 DFQATT and CDR2 SNEGSKA (reference sequence). CDR3 amino acids: CSARRKGTQYF. The CDR3 DNA reads as TGCAGTGCCAGACGGAAGGGGACCCAGTACTTC.

The chain joins TRBV28 to TRBJ2-7; maybe TRBD1 (5 bases). The CDR3 loop spans 13 amino acids. The germline V gene encodes CDR1 MDHEN and CDR2 SYDVKM. Trimming pared 5 bases from V and 3 bases from J, leaving 11 bases between. CDR3 bases: TGTGCCAGCAGTGTGGGCCAGGGCTACGAGCAGTACTTC. It is translated as CASSVGQGYEQYF.

The chain combines TRBV18 with TRBJ2-7; D is possibly TRBD1 (5 bases). Germline CDR1 KGHSH, CDR2 LQKENI. The CDR3 has 13 residues. V was clipped by 1 base and J by 5 bases, with 9 bases between them. CDR3 DNA: TGTGCCAGCTCACCACGACAGAGCCACGAGCAGTACTTC. It codes for CASSPRQSHEQYF.

The chain carries TRBV18 and TRBJ1-2, with unresolved D. The germline V and J ends were trimmed by 3 bases and 3 bases, with 8 bases remaining between them. CDR3 length equals 13 residues. Germline V gene sequence: CDR1 KGHSH, CDR2 LQKENI. The CDR3 is CASSPSADYGYTF. The CDR3 DNA reads TGTGCCAGCTCACCCTCAGCGGACTATGGCTACACCTTC.

This clone has just one count. The rearrangement links TRBV5-1 to TRBJ2-7; a weak D match, TRBD2 (5 bases). The germline CDR1 and CDR2 sequences are SGHRS and YFSETQ. V lost 4 bases and J 1 base, leaving 9 bases between the germline ends. The CDR3 is 13 residues long. The CDR3 bases are TGCGCCAGCAGCCCCCGGGGTTCCTACGAGCAGTACTTC. It translates to CASSPRGSYEQYF.

The chain has TRBV5-1 and TRBJ2-6; the D gene is possibly TRBD1 (6 bases). Germline values: CDR1 SGHRS, CDR2 YFSETQ. This CDR3 comprises 16 residues. V was cut by 2 bases and J by 2 bases, with 11 bases left in between. The CDR3, as DNA: TGCGCCAGCAGCTTCTCAGGGGACACTGGGGCCAACGTCCTGACTTTC. Translating gives CASSFSGDTGANVLTF.

With respect to this clone: Other DNA sequences in this sample translate to the same CDR3. The rearrangement joins TRBV28 to TRBJ2-7; 8 bases fit TRBD1. The J segment lost 8 bases and the V segment lost 7 bases, leaving 10 bases of the junction unmatched. The CDR3 runs to 13 residues. Germline assignment: CDR1 MDHEN and CDR2 SYDVKM. CDR3 protein: CASIGDRPFKQYF. The CDR3 nucleotides are TGTGCCAGCATAGGGGACAGGCCTTTCAAGCAGTACTTC.

The chain recombines TRBV10-3 with TRBJ1-5, with 10 positions matching TRBD1. This CDR3 comprises 15 residues. The germline V gene encodes CDR1 ENHRY and CDR2 SYGVKD. With 4 bases clipped from V and 5 bases from J, the junction kept 5 bases outside the gene matches. The DNA for the CDR3 is TGTGCCATCAGTGGGGGGACAGGGGTTTATCAGCCCCAGCATTTT. Its protein product is CAISGGTGVYQPQHF.